The next 10 T cell receptor beta chains were all read from a single sample in a study of early T cells in non-severe SARS-CoV-2 infection. TCRdb analysed the 5' RACE reads with MiXCR anew, one entry per CDR3 protein. Here the sample spans roughly 65,000 distinct CDR3 sequences, less than 15% being singletons. Sample: whole blood. The source is an adult who was a healthcare worker with PCR-confirmed SARS-CoV-2 infection or an uninfected control (not recorded which).

This chain uses TRBV6-2 or TRBV6-3 with TRBJ2-1, with 9 bases fitting TRBD2. The CDR3 covers 14 residues. The J segment lost 6 bases and the V segment lost 7 bases, leaving 7 bases of the junction unmatched. CDR1 is MNHEY and CDR2 is SVGEGT in the germline V gene. The CDR3 reads CASTAGGRGNEQFF. CDR3 sequence (DNA): TGTGCCAGCACGGCGGGGGGGCGCGGCAATGAGCAGTTCTTC.

This clonotype was seen only a few times. V gene TRBV13 combines with J gene TRBJ2-3, with 7 positions matching TRBD2. Germline CDR1 reads PRHDT; CDR2 reads FYEKMQ (reference sequence). The CDR3 extends over 16 amino acids. J lost 1 base, V lost 6 bases, and 10 bases had no gene match. The CDR3 here is CASSFSVSGGTDTQYF. The DNA of the CDR3 is TGTGCCAGCAGTTTTAGCGTGAGCGGGGGCACAGATACGCAGTATTTT. Full variable domain (outside the CDR3, taken from reference TRBV13 and TRBJ2-3): AAGVIQSPRHLIKEKRETATLKCYPIPRHDTVYWYQQGPGQDPQFLISFYEKMQSDKGSIPDRFSAQQFSDYHSELNMSSLELGDSALYFCASSFSVSGGTDTQYFGPGTRLTVL.

Comments on this clonotype: The limits of the CDR3 on the DNA are not certain, so only TCRdb's listed CDR3 is given. The rearrangement joins TRBV6-5 to TRBJ2-2; TRBD1 reflects the table's D call only, with no check against the DNA. The CDR3 adds up to 17 amino acids, both ends counted. Germline loops: CDR1 MNHEY, CDR2 SVGAGI. CDR3 sequence reads: CASSYSGGGPWPGSCFF.

This clonotype was seen many times. The genes are TRBV6-5 and TRBJ2-7, with TRBD1 identical over 7 bases. Germline CDR1 and CDR2: MNHEY and SVGAGI. The V gene end was trimmed by 2 bases and the J gene end by 3 bases; junction bases not matched to a gene: 7. There are 15 residues in the CDR3. The CDR3 region is CASSYLSGQIYEQYF. CDR3 nucleotides: TGTGCCAGCAGTTACCTCTCGGGACAGATCTACGAGCAGTACTTC.

This clonotype came up many times. This chain connects TRBV7-2 to TRBJ1-2; TRBD1 matches at 7 bases. The CDR3 spans 13 residues. The V gene end was trimmed by 5 bases and the J gene end by 6 bases; junction bases not matched to a gene: 6. From germline, CDR1 is SGHTA and CDR2 FQGNSA. CDR3 DNA: TGTGCCAGCAGCCGATGGCAGGGGGATGGCTACACCTTC. Its protein product is CASSRWQGDGYTF. Variable domain in full (rest from reference TRBV7-2 and TRBJ1-2): GAGVSQSPSNKVTEKGKDVELRCDPISGHTALYWYRQSLGQGLEFLIYFQGNSAPDKSGLPSDRFSAERTGGSVSTLTIQRTQQEDSAVYLCASSRWQGDGYTFGSGTRLTVV.

This clonotype was picked up many times. The V call is TRBV10-2, the J call TRBJ2-3; D is possibly TRBD2 (6 bases). The germline gives CDR1 WSHSY, CDR2 SAAADI. This CDR3 comprises 14 residues. Trimming took off 10 bases at V and 4 bases at J, with 18 bases between the two ends. The CDR3: CATAGRFRPDTQYF. DNA of the CDR3: TGCGCCACCGCGGGGCGCTTCCGACCAGATACGCAGTATTTT.

Only a few counts were recorded for this clonotype. This sequence joins TRBV12-3 or TRBV12-4 and TRBJ1-1; D might be TRBD1 (5 bases). V dropped 5 bases and J dropped 8 bases, with 18 bases sitting between them. CDR3 size: 14 residues. The CDR3, as DNA: TGTGCCAGCAGTCTCCGTGGGGGTTCGAGGGAAGCTTTCTTT. Translating it yields CASSLRGGSREAFF.

Only a few counts were recorded for this clonotype. The V gene is TRBV30, the J gene TRBJ2-1; D gene uncertain. This CDR3 comprises 11 residues. V lost 7 bases and J 7 bases, leaving 11 bases between the germline ends. CDR1 is GTSNPN and CDR2 is SVGIG in the germline V gene (reference sequence). Here the CDR3 reads CASTEINEQFF. The CDR3 DNA is TGTGCCTCGACGGAGATTAATGAGCAGTTCTTC.

This clonotype was recorded at least ten times. This chain connects TRBV6-1 to TRBJ1-5; D gene unclear. Trimming cost V 2 bases and J 5 bases, with 7 bases left between them. The CDR3 covers 13 residues. Germline CDR1 is MNHNS and CDR2 is SASEGT. CDR3 coding DNA: TGTGCCAGCAGTGAAAGGTTTTATCAGCCCCAGCATTTT. Residues: CASSERFYQPQHF.

This clonotype was seen repeatedly, ten times or more. The chain couples TRBV7-3 to TRBJ2-2, with D unresolved. The CDR3 has 12 residues. Between the trimmed V and J ends, which lost 5 bases and 7 bases, there was a span of 8 bases. Germline V gene data show CDR1 as SGHTA and CDR2 as FQGTGA. For the CDR3, the DNA is TGTGCCAGCAGCCGAGCCAACGGGGAGCTGTTTTTT. The encoded protein is CASSRANGELFF. The whole variable domain, remainder taken from reference TRBV7-3 and TRBJ2-2, is GAGVSQTPSNKVTEKGKYVELRCDPISGHTALYWYRQSLGQGPEFLIYFQGTGAADDSGLPNDRFFAVRPEGSVSTLKIQRTERGDSAVYLCASSRANGELFFGEGSRLTVL.